This TCR beta chain stems from a study of OX40 agonist ivuxolimab in advanced cancers. Worth noting for this clone: Its antigen is not known.

Trimming removed 3 bases from V and 4 bases from J, with 16 bases in between. The germline CDR1 and CDR2 sequences are MNHNS and SASEGT. The CDR3 length is 15 residues. On cycle 4 day 1 and cycle 7 day 1, as well as at baseline, blood was sampled. Overall study findings and caveats: More expanded clones were seen, on average, in CD8+ T cells than in CD4+. By week 6 at 0.1 to 3.0 mg/kg, blood CD4+ and CD8+ T cells had expanded clonally.

Profiled with immunoSEQ multiplex PCR; TCRdb holds only in-frame clones, not every one. The data hold about 46,000 clones, with more than 85% observed a single time. The origin of this receptor is an adult with an advanced solid tumor such as melanoma, head and neck, liver or kidney cancer. The gene calls are TRBV6-1 and TRBJ2-7, with D tentatively TRBD2 (6 bases). Sequences were derived from CD4+ or CD8+ T cells sorted from blood, sampled in a trial of the OX40 agonist ivuxolimab. CDR3 nucleotides: TGTGCCAGCAGTGAGGAGGGCGATTGGGGGTACGAGCAGTACTTC. As protein: CASSEEGDWGYEQYF.